This T cell receptor (beta chain) derives from a study of T cell responses to AZD1222 COVID-19 vaccine (dated by TCRdb to the early 2020s). As for the study more broadly: A total of around 240 trial participants underwent TCR sequencing, of whom 200 to 220 had received two doses of AZD1222 and around 25 had received two doses of the MenACWY control vaccine. Trial participants were enrolled into age subgroups of 18-55, 56-69 and 70-plus years, which contained approximately 150, 28 and 58 TCR-sequenced participants, respectively.

A distance of 11 bases separates the germline ends of V and J, which lose 1 base and 1 base respectively. The CDR3 spans 15 residues, from the cysteine through the phenylalanine. Just CDR3 DNA is preserved here, 45 bases in frame from base 1. The germline V gene encodes CDR1 MNHNS and CDR2 SASEGT. To note about this clone: It lacks a known antigen. There are no base qualities to consult, and no much larger clone falls within one base.

Here is what the overall study found, with its caveats: Most participants were white British and females outnumbered males, and the authors suggested that clonal diversity may have been underestimated. Conclusions about previously exposed vaccinees were limited because only a handful of AZD1222 recipients were SARS-CoV-2 seropositive at baseline. After two AZD1222 doses, spike-specific TCR breadth and depth were significantly higher than at day 0 and than in MenACWY recipients. Epitopes outside the regions mutated in the B.1.351 and B.1.1.7 variants were reportedly recognized by nearly half of the unique spike-specific TCRs. Because no samples from the day 14 peak response were available, repertoires could be characterized only after the peak T cell response. The vaccine-associated CD4 TCRs covered the entire spike protein, and the dominant responses fell in regions 160-218 and 743-854. The 56-69-year group was small, and its depth increase did not reach significance, likely because of low power.

The CDR3 regions of human TCRbeta chains were subjected to immunosequencing. Under the source paper's analysis protocol: Repertoire TCRs were matched against a reference library of SARS-CoV-2-specific TCRs generated with the MIRA antigen-specificity platform. Breadth was defined as the fraction of unique TCRs that were SARS-CoV-2-associated, and depth was defined as the fraction of total T cells that were SARS-CoV-2-associated. Using the MIRA data, each spike-specific TCR was assigned both to the spike region to which the TCR was reactive and to a CD4 or CD8 class. Log10-transformed breadth and depth values were compared by one-way ANOVA with Sidak's multiple comparisons tests. Entries here come from immuneACCESS through TCRdb and include only in-frame sequences with V and J called. Some clones fail to appear in such tables; in the studies checked, an unresolved V gene covers under half of the shortfall, and the cause of the remainder is unknown. The V and J calls and clone size come from that table; D and trimming were worked out from the DNA. Counted in this sample were some 150,000 clones; around 90% of them appeared once. Clones ranked in the top ten supply about 4.6% of the sample.

This sample's time point label indicates: baseline before first vaccination. In the paper's terms, the treatment or condition label means: meningococcal conjugate vaccine given as trial control. Vaccinee samples were obtained from the UK trials COV001 and COV002, which included a single-blind randomized controlled phase 2/3 trial of AZD1222 (ChAdOx1 nCoV-19) in healthy adults. Trial participant PBMC samples were collected at day 0 and day 28 after the second dose for TCRbeta chain sequencing. The starting material was peripheral blood, obtained on day 0 of MenACWY control vaccination. This clonotype originated in an adult in good health. The chain is assembled from TRBV6-1 and TRBJ2-7; the D gene identity is not certain. The DNA sequence is as follows: TGTGCCAGCAGTGAAGGCGTCAGGTGGTCCTACGAGCAGTACTTC. Its amino acids are CASSEGVRWSYEQYF.